This TCR beta chain was captured in a study of Graves' ophthalmopathy and Graves' hyperthyroidism. In its sample, this clonotype was seen many times. TCR beta CDR3 amplification used RNA transcripts. RT-PCR with HTBI primers came first, then second-round multiplex PCR. TCRdb independently ran MiXCR on the multiplex PCR reads; one entry per CDR3 protein. This table holds roughly 500,000 distinct CDR3 sequences, 13% to 15% found once. Trimming cost V 6 bases and J 5 bases; bases outside gene matches: 7. CDR1 is MNHNS, CDR2 SASEGT, per germline. CDR3 size: 15 residues. Sequencing input: blood. V usage is TRBV6-1 and J usage is TRBJ2-5, with 12 bases matching TRBD2. This receptor was obtained from a woman in her thirties with Graves' ophthalmopathy. The CDR3 sequence is CASSGTSGRLETQYF. The CDR3 region has the DNA TGTGCCAGCAGCGGGACTAGCGGGCGTCTCGAGACCCAGTACTTC.